The sequence of this T cell receptor (beta chain) was determined in a study of Tregs in tolerant kidney transplant recipients. Trimming removed 2 bases from V and 6 bases from J, with 12 bases in between. This CDR3 is built from 14 residues. CDR1 is MNHEY and CDR2 is SMNVEV in the germline V gene (reference sequence). Clones were sequenced by immunoSEQ multiplex PCR, and TCRdb holds only the in-frame ones, with some missing. The sample has 80,000 to 90,000 clones, around 94% seen once; the top ten hold over 4%. Points from the study as a whole: Activated donor B cell expansion appeared to reveal the most relevant donor-specific TCRbeta repertoire.

Notes on this clone: Its antigen is unknown.

Sequencing input: CD8+ T cells from blood. The chain has TRBV27 and TRBJ2-3; D gene unclear. This clonotype originated in a human donor in good health. In nucleotides, the CDR3 is TGTGCCAGCAGTTTAACCCCTAACATTGATACGCAGTATTTT. Translating it yields CASSLTPNIDTQYF.